Given below is one TCR beta chain in context. This entry comes from a study of blood T cell repertoires in COVID-19. Turning to the study itself: Collection of acute and convalescent COVID-19 samples took place in the United States, Italy and Spain. Sample material is recorded as cDNA or gDNA derived from T cells, B-cell-depleted T cells, or PBMCs.

In the source study's methods: Reference gene primer amplification gave nucleated cell count estimates. Sequencing used immunoSEQ multiplex PCR; TCRdb keeps in-frame clones, though not all of them. V, J and clone size reflect that table, while D and trimming were determined from the DNA. The data contain about 19,000 clones, about 85% of them singletons. The CDR3 runs to 15 residues. V was pared by 6 bases and J by 9 bases, with 10 bases of the junction left unmatched. The germline V gene encodes CDR1 LNHDA and CDR2 SQIVND (reference sequence). V usage is TRBV19 and J usage is TRBJ1-6; TRBD1 aligns across 8 bases. Sequenced sample: peripheral blood. The TCR sequence derives from a human donor in a cohort sampled during active COVID-19. CDR3 nucleotide sequence: TGTGCCAGTAGATCCCCAGGACAGGGACCTTCACCCCTCCACTTT. Translation: CASRSPGQGPSPLHF.